This TCR beta chain was sequenced for a study of tumor-infiltrating lymphocytes in primary liver carcinoma. Extraction of RNA together with DNA used about 20-34 mg of unsorted bulk tissue. Germline CDR1 reads LNHNV; CDR2 reads YYDKDF (reference sequence). V dropped 3 bases and J dropped 2; count of bases not matched to a gene: 9. This CDR3 comprises 16 residues. With 500 ng total RNA as template and a constant-region primer, TCR beta cDNA was made. Slightly modified ARM-PCR, run as three nested multiplex PCR rounds, produced the TCR beta libraries. Rounds one and two of PCR, each of roughly 10 cycles, were primed with TRBV1-TRBV30 forward primers and a C-beta reverse primer. TCRdb independently ran MiXCR on the multiplex PCR reads; one entry per CDR3 protein. The sample consists of about 190,000 distinct CDR3 sequences, approximately 86% of them appearing once.

The sequence was collected from a man aged 40-49 years with primary liver carcinoma and hepatitis B virus infection. The chain is built from TRBV15 and TRBJ2-5; 7 nucleotides agree with TRBD1. The specimen was tumor tissue from primary liver carcinoma. The CDR3 sequence is CATSSDRVGLQETQYF. In DNA form, the CDR3 reads TGTGCCACCAGCAGCGACAGGGTAGGTTTGCAAGAGACCCAGTACTTC.